Presented here are 10 T cell receptor beta chains from one specimen sequenced in a study of T cells in women clearing cervical HPV infection. The method was immunoSEQ multiplex PCR; TCRdb's version includes in-frame clones alone and lacks a portion of them. This repertoire comprises some 30,000 clones; its ten largest clones make up about 17%. Sequencing was performed on blood buffy coat. The source of these receptors is a woman aged 18-70 years with a cervical HPV16 infection that either progressed to CIN3+ or cleared (not recorded which).

In regard to this clone: The read finishes 3 residues shy of the CDR3 end, and the germline J gene is used to complete it. The rearrangement uses TRBV20-1 and TRBJ1-2; 8 positions match TRBD1. The V gene's germline CDR1 is DFQATT and CDR2 SNEGSKA (reference sequence). The CDR3 extends over 13 amino acids. The chain's CDR3 is CSASGQDQETYTF. CDR3 DNA (partial): TGCAGTGCGTCGGGACAGGATCAAGAGACC.

With regard to this clone: The read stops 3 residues short of the end of the CDR3; the missing end is completed from the germline J gene. V usage is TRBV10-1 and J usage is TRBJ2-4, with D possibly TRBD1 on 5 matching bases. This CDR3 comprises 13 residues. Germline CDR1 reads WNHNN; CDR2 reads SYGVQD (reference sequence). Partial CDR3 DNA: TGCGCCAGCACTGGGCAGGGTAAAAACCGT. Protein sequence: CASTGQGKNR. The entire CDR3 reads CASTGQGKNRQYF.

Details on this clone: Coverage ceases 3 residues before the CDR3 finishes, and the germline J gene fills in the end. The chain recombines TRBV7-6 with TRBJ2-2, with a weak D call TRBD2 (5 bases). V was shortened by 0 bases and J by 6 bases, with 11 bases between the two germline ends. The CDR3 has 15 residues. Germline CDR1 is SGHVS and CDR2 is FNYEAQ. The sequenced CDR3 bases are TGTGCCAGCAGCTTAGCCTGGGTCGGGGCCGGGGAG. The encoded protein is CASSLAWVGAGE. In full, the CDR3 is CASSLAWVGAGELFF.

Points on this clone: The CDR3 end falls 3 residues outside the read, so it is completed with the germline J gene. V usage is TRBV30 and J usage is TRBJ2-7; D remains ambiguous. From germline, CDR1 is GTSNPN and CDR2 SVGIG (reference sequence). The CDR3 runs 13 residues. V was pared by 0 bases and J by 3 bases, with 9 bases between. The CDR3 is CAWSVGLNYEQYF. CDR3 DNA (partial): TGTGCCTGGAGTGTAGGTCTTAACTACGAG.

With respect to this clone: Read coverage stops 3 residues before the CDR3 terminus; the germline J gene supplies the remainder. The chain has TRBV6-2 or TRBV6-3 and TRBJ2-5; 9 bases match TRBD1. The CDR3 is made up of 16 amino acids. The germline CDR1 and CDR2 sequences are MNHEY and SVGEGT. Unmatched junction bases numbered 9, after V lost 2 bases and J lost 5 bases. The CDR3 protein is CASSYIPTGGIETQYF. Partial CDR3 DNA: TGTGCCAGCAGTTACATCCCCACAGGGGGCATCGAGACC.

To note about this clone: At one end the junction does not follow the germline gene, possibly because of a read error. The CDR3 goes on 3 residues after the read ends, and that part is filled in from the germline J gene. V is TRBV4-2 and J is TRBJ2-4; unclear D gene. The CDR3 consists of 15 residues. Germline V gene data show CDR1 as LGHNA and CDR2 as YNFKEQ. CDR3: CASSQDPHAKNIQYF. The sequenced part of the CDR3 DNA is TGCGCCAGCAGCCAAGATCCCCATGCCAAAAACATT.

A remark on this clone: Read coverage stops 3 residues before the CDR3 terminus; the germline J gene supplies the remainder. The chain has TRBV4-2 and TRBJ1-2; 7 bases match TRBD1. CDR3 length: 16 residues. V shed 1 base and J 4 bases; nucleotides not matched to a gene: 9. From germline, CDR1 is LGHNA and CDR2 YNFKEQ. Incomplete CDR3 DNA: TGTGCCAGCAGCCAAGGACAGGGTGAGGTTGGCTATGGC. This codes for CASSQGQGEVGYG. The complete CDR3 reads CASSQGQGEVGYGYTF.

About this clone: Read coverage stops 3 residues before the CDR3 terminus; the germline J gene supplies the remainder. The J gene is TRBJ2-3, the V gene TRBV5-1; D may be TRBD1 (6 bases). In germline, CDR1 is SGHRS, CDR2 YFSETQ. V lost 2 bases, J lost 2 bases, and 12 bases lay in between. The CDR3 runs to 15 residues. CDR3 bases read: TGCGCCAGCAGCTTACAGGGAAAGGACACAGATACG. It codes for CASSLQGKDTDT. The entire CDR3 is CASSLQGKDTDTQYF.

Points on this clone: The observed sequence ends 3 residues before the CDR3 terminus, with the missing tail filled in from the germline J gene. J is TRBJ2-5 and V is TRBV6-2 or TRBV6-3; maybe TRBD2 (6 bases). Trimming left V 5 bases short and J 4 bases short, with 17 bases between. CDR3 length: 15 amino acids. The germline CDR1 and CDR2 sequences are MNHEY and SVGEGT. The DNA read from the CDR3 is TGTGCCAGCAGTCCCGTTGGTTTCGGGGGAGAGACC. Translated: CASSPVGFGGET. The CDR3 in its entirety is CASSPVGFGGETQYF.

A note on this clone: Sequencing ends 3 residues short of the CDR3 end; the germline J gene provides the rest. This sequence joins TRBV5-4 and TRBJ1-5; TRBD1 matches 7 bases. The CDR3 loop spans 14 amino acids. The germline gives CDR1 SGHNT, CDR2 YYREEE (reference sequence). The J segment lost 4 bases and the V segment lost 4 bases, leaving 5 bases of the junction unmatched. CDR3 protein: CASSPDRTNQPQHF. The part of the CDR3 DNA that was read is TGTGCCAGCAGCCCGGACAGGACTAATCAGCCC.